This T cell receptor (beta chain) was identified during a study of blood T cell repertoires in COVID-19. Study-wide context: Samples representing acute and convalescent COVID-19 were sourced from the United States, Italy and Spain. From T cells, B-cell-depleted T cells, or PBMCs came the material, which was cDNA or gDNA.

Original methodology: It was from reference gene primer amplification that nucleated cell counts were estimated. Measured with immunoSEQ multiplex PCR; TCRdb has only the in-frame clones, and not every one. The V and J calls and clone size are taken from that table; D and trimming were inferred from the DNA. The repertoire holds hundreds of thousands of clones, with roughly 80% as singletons. Germline V gives CDR1 SNHLY, CDR2 FYNNEI. The CDR3 runs 16 residues. Trimming took off 0 bases at V and 0 bases at J, with 9 bases between the two ends. This TCR was sampled from a woman aged 80 or over with acute or convalescent COVID-19. The specimen sequenced was peripheral blood. This rearrangement joins TRBV2 to TRBJ1-3; D unresolved. CDR3 in amino acids: CASSEARQSSGNTIYF. CDR3 DNA sequence: TGTGCCAGCAGTGAAGCGCGGCAGAGCTCTGGAAACACCATATATTTT.